The clone carrying this T cell receptor beta chain has more than one count but fewer than ten. Antigen: not known. This sample is drawn from a study of beta chain features in type 1 diabetes. Study context: There were 95 million to 110 million sorted cells examined across all samples.

Investigators reverse transcribed all isolated RNA, so they sequenced expressed TCRB transcripts. TCRdb's copy holds only in-frame clones and misses some; the assay was immunoSEQ multiplex PCR. Among 250,000 or so clones listed, about 15% were seen once. Regarding the study as a whole: Moderately but significantly shorter TCRB CDR3s were found in Type 1 diabetes patients in all four CD4+ subsets.

Via the markers CD45RO/CCR7/CD25/CD127/CD95/CD27, stem cell-like memory, regulatory, central memory and naive CD4+ cells were sorted. Germline-derived CDR1 and CDR2 are MNHEY and SMNVEV (reference sequence). The CDR3 length is 13 residues. Deletions cut 6 bases from V and 0 bases from J, with 8 bases between. Sequencing was done on a sample of naive CD4+ T cells from blood. This TCR was sampled from a man aged 25 to 40 with type 1 diabetes. The rearrangement joins TRBV27 to TRBJ2-5; no reliable D call. CDR3 amino acids: CASSPRYQETQYF. The CDR3 DNA follows: TGTGCCAGCAGCCCCCGGTACCAAGAGACCCAGTACTTC.